These 5 T cell receptor beta chains were sequenced from one sample in a study of cytomegalovirus exposure and HLA in healthy donors. Sequencing used immunoSEQ multiplex PCR; TCRdb keeps in-frame clones, though not all of them. The table records 50,000 or so clones, 75% to 95% of them present only once. Source material: PBMCs. The source is a woman aged 25-40 years in good health and CMV-seronegative.

V usage is TRBV19 and J usage is TRBJ2-1, with 7 bases fitting TRBD2. V lost 10 bases and J lost 2; bases outside the gene matches: 8. The CDR3 has 14 amino acids. CDR1 is LNHDA, CDR2 SQIVND, per germline (reference sequence). CDR3 protein: CAILRAGAYNEQFF. As DNA, the CDR3 is TGTGCCATCCTAAGGGCGGGAGCCTACAATGAGCAGTTCTTC.

The V gene is TRBV19, the J gene TRBJ2-1; TRBD1 aligns across 9 bases. Germline V CDR1 and CDR2: LNHDA, SQIVND (reference sequence). J gave up 4 bases and V 9 bases, and 7 bases lay outside the gene matches. The CDR3 extends over 14 amino acids. CDR3: CASRTGTGYNEQFF. For the CDR3, the DNA is TGTGCCAGCAGAACCGGGACAGGGTACAATGAGCAGTTCTTC.

CDR3 DNA sequence: TGCGCCAGCAGTGGCAGGGGTACTGAAGCTTTCTTT. Translating gives CASSGRGTEAFF. The chain has TRBV10-1 and TRBJ1-1, with TRBD1 as a possible D gene (6 bases). Germline loops: CDR1 WNHNN, CDR2 SYGVQD (reference sequence). V lost 4 bases and J 5 bases, leaving 8 bases between the germline ends. This CDR3 spans 12 amino acids.

This clone has a single count. The chain employs TRBV10-2 and TRBJ1-2; 10 bases agree with TRBD1. Germline V gene lookup returns CDR1 WSHSY and CDR2 SAAADI. V dropped 6 bases and J dropped 7; count of bases not matched to a gene: 8. The CDR3 sequence is 14 residues long. The CDR3 protein is CASRSTGGDGGYTF. CDR3 nucleotide sequence: TGCGCCAGCAGGTCGACAGGGGGCGATGGTGGCTACACCTTC.

This clone was seen more than once but under ten times. The chain uses TRBV2 and TRBJ2-7; possibly TRBD2 for D (6 bases). Looked up from germline, CDR1 is SNHLY and CDR2 is FYNNEI. The length of the CDR3 is 16 residues. The V and J ends lost 2 bases and 4 bases respectively, with 18 bases between them. This chain's CDR3 is CASSEIQTGSRYEQYF. In nucleotides, the CDR3 is TGTGCCAGCAGTGAAATTCAGACCGGGAGTAGGTACGAGCAGTACTTC. Combining the CDR3 with reference TRBV2 and TRBJ2-7 gives the whole variable domain EPEVTQTPSHQVTQMGQEVILRCVPISNHLYFYWYRQILGQKVEFLVSFYNNEISEKSEIFDDQFSVERPDGSNFTLKIRSTKLEDSAMYFCASSEIQTGSRYEQYFGPGTRLTVT.